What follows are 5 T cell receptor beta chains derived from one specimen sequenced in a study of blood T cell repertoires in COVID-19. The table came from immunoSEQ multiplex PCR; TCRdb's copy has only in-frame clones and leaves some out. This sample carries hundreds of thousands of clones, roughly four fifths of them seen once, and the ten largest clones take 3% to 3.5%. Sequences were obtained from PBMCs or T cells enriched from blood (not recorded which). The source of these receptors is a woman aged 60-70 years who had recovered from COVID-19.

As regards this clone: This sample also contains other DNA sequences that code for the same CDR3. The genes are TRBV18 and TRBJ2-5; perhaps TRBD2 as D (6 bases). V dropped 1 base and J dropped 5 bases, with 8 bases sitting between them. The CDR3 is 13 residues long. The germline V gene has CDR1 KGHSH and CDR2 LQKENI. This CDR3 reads CASSPRREETQYF. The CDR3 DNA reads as TGTGCCAGCTCACCACGACGGGAGGAGACCCAGTACTTC.

The CDR3 is CASSQVPLAGINANTGELFF. DNA for the CDR3: TGTGCCAGCAGCCAAGTACCACTAGCGGGAATAAACGCGAACACCGGGGAGCTGTTTTTT. The gene calls are TRBV14 and TRBJ2-2; 10 positions agree with TRBD2. Germline assignment: CDR1 SGHDN and CDR2 FVKESK. This CDR3 comprises 20 residues. With 1 base clipped from V and 0 bases from J, the junction kept 11 bases outside the gene matches.

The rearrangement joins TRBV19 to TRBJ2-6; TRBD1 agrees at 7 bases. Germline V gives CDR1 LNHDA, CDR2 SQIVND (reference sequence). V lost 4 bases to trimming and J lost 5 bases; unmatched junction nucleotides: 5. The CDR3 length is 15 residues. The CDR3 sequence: CASSNGQVWANVLTF. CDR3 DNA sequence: TGTGCCAGTAGTAATGGACAGGTGTGGGCCAACGTCCTGACTTTC. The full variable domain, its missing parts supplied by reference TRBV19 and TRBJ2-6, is DGGITQSPKYLFRKEGQNVTLSCEQNLNHDAMYWYRQDPGQGLRLIYYSQIVNDFQKGDIAEGYSVSREKKESFPLTVTSAQKNPTAFYLCASSNGQVWANVLTFGAGSRLTVL.

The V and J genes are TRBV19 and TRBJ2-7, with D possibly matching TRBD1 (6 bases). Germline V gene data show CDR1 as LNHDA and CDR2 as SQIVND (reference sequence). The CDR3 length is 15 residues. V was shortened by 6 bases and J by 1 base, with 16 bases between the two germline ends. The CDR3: CASRMGHSVSYEQYF. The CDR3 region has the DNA TGTGCCAGTAGGATGGGACATTCCGTTTCCTACGAGCAGTACTTC.

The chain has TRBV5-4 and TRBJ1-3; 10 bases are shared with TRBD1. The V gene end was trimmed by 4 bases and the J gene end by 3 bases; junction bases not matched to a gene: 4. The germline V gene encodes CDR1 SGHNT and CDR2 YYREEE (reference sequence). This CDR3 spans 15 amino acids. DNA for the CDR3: TGTGCCAGCAGCCGCGGGACAGGGGATGGAAACACCATATATTTT. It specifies CASSRGTGDGNTIYF.